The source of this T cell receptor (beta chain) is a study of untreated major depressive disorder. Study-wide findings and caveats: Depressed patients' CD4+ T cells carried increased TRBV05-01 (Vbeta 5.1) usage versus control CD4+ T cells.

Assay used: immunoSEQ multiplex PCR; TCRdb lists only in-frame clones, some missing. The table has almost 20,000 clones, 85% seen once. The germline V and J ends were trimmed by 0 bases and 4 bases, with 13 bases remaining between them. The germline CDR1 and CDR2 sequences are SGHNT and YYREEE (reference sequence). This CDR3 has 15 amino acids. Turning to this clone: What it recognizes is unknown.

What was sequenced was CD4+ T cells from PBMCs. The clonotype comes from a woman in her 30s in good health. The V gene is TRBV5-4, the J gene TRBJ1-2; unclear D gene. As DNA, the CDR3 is TGTGCCAGCAGCTTGGTGGCAGAACCTATCTATGGCTACACCTTC. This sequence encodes CASSLVAEPIYGYTF.